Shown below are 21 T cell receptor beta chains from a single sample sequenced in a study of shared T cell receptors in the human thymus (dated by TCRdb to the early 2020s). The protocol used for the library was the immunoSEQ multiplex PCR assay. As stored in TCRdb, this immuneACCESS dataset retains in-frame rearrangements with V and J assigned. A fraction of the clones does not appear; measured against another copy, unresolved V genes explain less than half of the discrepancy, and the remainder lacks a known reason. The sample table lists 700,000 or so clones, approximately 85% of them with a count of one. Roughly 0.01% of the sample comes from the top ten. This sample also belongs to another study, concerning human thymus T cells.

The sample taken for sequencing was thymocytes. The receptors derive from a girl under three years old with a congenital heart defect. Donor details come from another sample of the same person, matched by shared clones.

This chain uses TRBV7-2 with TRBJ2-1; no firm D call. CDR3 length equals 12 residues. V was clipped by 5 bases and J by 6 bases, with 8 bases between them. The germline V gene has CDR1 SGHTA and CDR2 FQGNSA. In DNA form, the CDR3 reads TGTGCCAGCAGCGTAGACTTCAATGAGCAGTTCTTC. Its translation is CASSVDFNEQFF. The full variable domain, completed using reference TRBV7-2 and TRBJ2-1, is GAGVSQSPSNKVTEKGKDVELRCDPISGHTALYWYRQSLGQGLEFLIYFQGNSAPDKSGLPSDRFSAERTGGSVSTLTIQRTQQEDSAVYLCASSVDFNEQFFGPGTRLTVL.

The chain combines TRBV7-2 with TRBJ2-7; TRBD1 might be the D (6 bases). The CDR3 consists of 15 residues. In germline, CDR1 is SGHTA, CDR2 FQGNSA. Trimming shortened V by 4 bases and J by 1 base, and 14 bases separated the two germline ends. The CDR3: CASSSRRTESYEQYF. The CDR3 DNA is TGTGCCAGCAGCTCGAGGCGGACAGAATCCTACGAGCAGTACTTC.

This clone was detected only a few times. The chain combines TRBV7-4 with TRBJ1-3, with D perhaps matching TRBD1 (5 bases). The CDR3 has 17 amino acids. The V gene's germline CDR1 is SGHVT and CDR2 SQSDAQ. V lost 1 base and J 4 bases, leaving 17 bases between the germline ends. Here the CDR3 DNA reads TGTGCCAGCAGCTTAGGCTCAGTGGGGGGGACGGGAAACACCATATATTTT. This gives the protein CASSLGSVGGTGNTIYF.

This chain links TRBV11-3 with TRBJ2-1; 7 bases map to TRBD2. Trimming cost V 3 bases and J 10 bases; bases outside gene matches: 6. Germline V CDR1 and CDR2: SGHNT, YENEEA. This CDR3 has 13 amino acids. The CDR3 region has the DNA TGTGCCAGCAGCTTGAGGGACGGGGGGGAGCAGTTCTTC. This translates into CASSLRDGGEQFF. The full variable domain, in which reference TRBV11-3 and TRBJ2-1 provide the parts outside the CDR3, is EAGVVQSPRYKIIEKKQPVAFWCNPISGHNTLYWYLQNLGQGPELLIRYENEEAVDDSQLPKDRFSAERLKGVDSTLKIQPAELGDSAVYLCASSLRDGGEQFFGPGTRLTVL.

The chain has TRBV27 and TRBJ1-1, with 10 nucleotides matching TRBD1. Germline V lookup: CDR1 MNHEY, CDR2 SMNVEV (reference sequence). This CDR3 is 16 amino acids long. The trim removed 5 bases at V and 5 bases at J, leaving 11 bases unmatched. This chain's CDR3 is CASSPPDRGSWTEAFF. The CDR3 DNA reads TGTGCCAGCAGTCCCCCGGACAGGGGGTCATGGACTGAAGCTTTCTTT.

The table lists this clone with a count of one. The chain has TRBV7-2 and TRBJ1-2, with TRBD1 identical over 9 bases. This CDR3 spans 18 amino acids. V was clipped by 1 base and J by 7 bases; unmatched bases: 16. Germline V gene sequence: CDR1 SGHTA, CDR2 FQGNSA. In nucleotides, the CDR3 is TGTGCCAGCAGCTTAGTTCTAGTTGTGGGACAGGGAAGAGGTGGCTACACCTTC. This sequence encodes CASSLVLVVGQGRGGYTF.

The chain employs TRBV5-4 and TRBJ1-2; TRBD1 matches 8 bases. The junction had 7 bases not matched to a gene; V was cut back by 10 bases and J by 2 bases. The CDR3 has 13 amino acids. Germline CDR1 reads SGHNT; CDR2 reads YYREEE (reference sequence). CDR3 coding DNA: TGTGCCTCTTCGGACAGGGAAAACTATGGCTACACCTTC. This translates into CASSDRENYGYTF.

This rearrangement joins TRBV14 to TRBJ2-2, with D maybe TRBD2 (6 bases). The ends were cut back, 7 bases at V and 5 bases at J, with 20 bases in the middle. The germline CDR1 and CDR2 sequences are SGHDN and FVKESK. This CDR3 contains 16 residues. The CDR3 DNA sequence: TGTGCCAGCACCTCAGGGAGGCCAGTAGGTACCGGGGAGCTGTTTTTT. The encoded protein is CASTSGRPVGTGELFF.

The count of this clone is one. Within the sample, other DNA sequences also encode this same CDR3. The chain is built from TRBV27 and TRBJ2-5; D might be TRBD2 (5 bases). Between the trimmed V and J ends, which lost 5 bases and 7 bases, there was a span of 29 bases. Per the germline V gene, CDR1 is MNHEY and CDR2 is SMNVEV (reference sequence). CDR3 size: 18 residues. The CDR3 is CASSLTSGRGAKSRTQYF. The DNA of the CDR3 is TGTGCCAGCAGTCTTACTAGTGGGCGTGGAGCCAAGAGCCGGACCCAGTACTTC.

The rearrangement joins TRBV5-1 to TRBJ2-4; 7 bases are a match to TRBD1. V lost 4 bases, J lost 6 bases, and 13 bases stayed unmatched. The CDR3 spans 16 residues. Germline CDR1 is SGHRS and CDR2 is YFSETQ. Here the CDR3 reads CASSQTGEGAGNIQYF. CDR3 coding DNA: TGCGCCAGCAGCCAAACGGGCGAGGGGGCGGGAAACATTCAGTACTTC.

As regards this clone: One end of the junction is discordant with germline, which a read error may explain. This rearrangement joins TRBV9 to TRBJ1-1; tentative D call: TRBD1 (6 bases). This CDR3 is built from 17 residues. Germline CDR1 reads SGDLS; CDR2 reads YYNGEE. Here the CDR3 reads CASSVGKYRELNAEAFF. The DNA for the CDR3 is TGTGCCAGCAGCGTAGGGAAGTACAGGGAATTGAACGCTGAAGCTTTCTTT.

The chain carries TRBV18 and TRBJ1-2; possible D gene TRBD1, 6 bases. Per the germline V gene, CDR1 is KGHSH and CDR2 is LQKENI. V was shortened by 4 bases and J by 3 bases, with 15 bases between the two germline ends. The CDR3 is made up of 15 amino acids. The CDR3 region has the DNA TGTGCCAGCTCACAAGGGACAACTACTGACTATGGCTACACCTTC. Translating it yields CASSQGTTTDYGYTF.

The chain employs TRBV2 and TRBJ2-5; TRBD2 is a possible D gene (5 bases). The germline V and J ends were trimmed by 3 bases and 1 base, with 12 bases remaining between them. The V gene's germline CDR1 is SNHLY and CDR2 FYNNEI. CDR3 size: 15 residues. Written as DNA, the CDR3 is TGTGCCAGCAGTGATTCCGGGATAACCCAAGAGACCCAGTACTTC. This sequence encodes CASSDSGITQETQYF.

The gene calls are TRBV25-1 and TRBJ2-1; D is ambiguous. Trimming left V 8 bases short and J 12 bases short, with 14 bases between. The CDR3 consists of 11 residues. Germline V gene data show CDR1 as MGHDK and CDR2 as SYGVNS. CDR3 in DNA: TGTGCCAGCTACGCCCCGGGTCGGCAGTTCTTC. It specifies CASYAPGRQFF. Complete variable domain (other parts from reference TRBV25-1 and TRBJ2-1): EADIYQTPRYLVIGTGKKITLECSQTMGHDKMYWYQQDPGMELHLIHYSYGVNSTEKGDLSSESTVSRIRTEHFPLTLESARPSHTSQYLCASYAPGRQFFGPGTRLTVL.

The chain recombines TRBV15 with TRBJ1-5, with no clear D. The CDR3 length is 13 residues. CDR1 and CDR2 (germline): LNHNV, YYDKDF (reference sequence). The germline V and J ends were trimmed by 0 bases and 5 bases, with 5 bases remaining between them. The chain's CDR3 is CATSRDSDQPQHF. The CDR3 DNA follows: TGTGCCACCAGCAGAGACAGCGATCAGCCCCAGCATTTT.

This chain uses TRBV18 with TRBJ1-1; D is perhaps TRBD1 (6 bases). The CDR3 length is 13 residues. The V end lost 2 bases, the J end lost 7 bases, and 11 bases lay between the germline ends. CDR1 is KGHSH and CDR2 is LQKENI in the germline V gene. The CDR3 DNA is TGTGCCAGCTCACCAGGGGGCCGCGGTGAAGCTTTCTTT. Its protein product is CASSPGGRGEAFF.

In nucleotides, the CDR3 is TGTGCCAGCAGTCGGCAGGGTCACTACAATGAGCAGTTCTTC. Translated: CASSRQGHYNEQFF. The V call is TRBV2, the J call TRBJ2-1, with a weak D call TRBD1 (5 bases). The CDR3 covers 14 residues. Between the trimmed V and J ends, which lost 5 bases and 3 bases, there was a span of 11 bases. In germline, CDR1 is SNHLY, CDR2 FYNNEI.

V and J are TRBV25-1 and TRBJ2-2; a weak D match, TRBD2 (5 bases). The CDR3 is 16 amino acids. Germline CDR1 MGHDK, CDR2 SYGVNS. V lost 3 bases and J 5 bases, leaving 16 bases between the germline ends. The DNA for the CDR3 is TGTGCCAGCAGTGATTTTGACCGGTCGGGGACCGGGGAGCTGTTTTTT. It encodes CASSDFDRSGTGELFF.

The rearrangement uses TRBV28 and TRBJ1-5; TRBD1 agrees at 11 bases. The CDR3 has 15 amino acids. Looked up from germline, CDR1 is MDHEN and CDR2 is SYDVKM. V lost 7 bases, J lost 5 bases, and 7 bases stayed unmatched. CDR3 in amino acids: CASTSGTGGDQPQHF. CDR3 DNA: TGTGCCAGCACGTCAGGGACAGGGGGAGATCAGCCCCAGCATTTT.

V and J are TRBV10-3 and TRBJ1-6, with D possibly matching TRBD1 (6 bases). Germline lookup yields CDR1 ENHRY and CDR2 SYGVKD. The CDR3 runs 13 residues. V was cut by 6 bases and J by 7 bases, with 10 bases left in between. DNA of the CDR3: TGTGCCATCAGGCCCCAGGGGAATTCACCCCTCCACTTT. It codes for CAIRPQGNSPLHF.

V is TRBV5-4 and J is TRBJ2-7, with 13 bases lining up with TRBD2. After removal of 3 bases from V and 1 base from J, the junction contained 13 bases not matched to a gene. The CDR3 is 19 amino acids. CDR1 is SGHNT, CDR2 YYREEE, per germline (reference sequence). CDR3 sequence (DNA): TGTGCCAGCAGCTGGCGGACTAGCGGGGGCTCGCTAACGTCCTACGAGCAGTACTTC. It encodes CASSWRTSGGSLTSYEQYF.